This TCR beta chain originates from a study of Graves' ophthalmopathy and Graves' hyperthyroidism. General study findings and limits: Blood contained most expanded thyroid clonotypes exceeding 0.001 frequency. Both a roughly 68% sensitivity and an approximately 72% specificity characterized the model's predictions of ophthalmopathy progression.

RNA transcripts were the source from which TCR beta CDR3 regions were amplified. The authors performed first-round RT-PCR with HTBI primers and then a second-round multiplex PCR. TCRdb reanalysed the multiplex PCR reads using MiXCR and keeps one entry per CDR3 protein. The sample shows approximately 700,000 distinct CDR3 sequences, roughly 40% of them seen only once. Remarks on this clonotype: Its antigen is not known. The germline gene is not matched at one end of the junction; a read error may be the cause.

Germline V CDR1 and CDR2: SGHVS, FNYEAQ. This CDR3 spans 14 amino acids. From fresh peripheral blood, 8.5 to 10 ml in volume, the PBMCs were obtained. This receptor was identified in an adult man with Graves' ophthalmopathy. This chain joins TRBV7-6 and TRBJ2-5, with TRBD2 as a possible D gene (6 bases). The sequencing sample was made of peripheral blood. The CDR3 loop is CASSFIGGGEAQYF. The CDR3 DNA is TGTGCCAGCAGCTTTATTGGGGGAGGAGAGGCCCAGTACTTC.